A single sample gave rise to the 3 T cell receptor beta chains below, sequenced in a study of regulatory and conventional T cells in RAG deficiency. Genomic DNA came from blood conventional CD4+ T cells gated CD25-low CD127-high. Here immunoSEQ multiplex PCR was the method, and the copy in TCRdb shows in-frame clones only, minus some. This table has 30,000 to 40,000 clones, 60% to 85% appearing once. The same data also went into a second study, on regulatory T cells. As reported in that work: Amplification used 52 TRBV primers and 13 TRBJ primers.

Sequencing was performed on CD4+ effector T cells sorted from blood. The receptor set was obtained from a human donor in good health.

V gene TRBV4-2 combines with J gene TRBJ2-3; the D is unclear. V shed 1 base and J shed 6 bases, with 14 bases lying between them. This CDR3 contains 15 residues. Germline V gives CDR1 LGHNA, CDR2 YNFKEQ. Written as DNA, the CDR3 is TGTGCCAGCAGCCAAGGAGATGGGGTTCCGGATACGCAGTATTTT. This encodes CASSQGDGVPDTQYF.

The chain joins TRBV18 to TRBJ2-1; weak D call: TRBD2 (6 bases). The CDR3 has 17 residues. V was pared by 0 bases and J by 5 bases, with 17 bases between. Germline V lookup: CDR1 KGHSH, CDR2 LQKENI. DNA for the CDR3: TGTGCCAGCTCACCACCGAGAGGTCGGGGGAAAAACAATGAGCAGTTCTTC. Translated: CASSPPRGRGKNNEQFF.

This chain uses TRBV18 with TRBJ1-1; D gene uncertain. CDR3 length: 13 amino acids. The germline V gene has CDR1 KGHSH and CDR2 LQKENI. Trimming cost V 2 bases and J 5 bases, with 9 bases left between them. In DNA form, the CDR3 reads TGTGCCAGCTCACCATCCGGGAATACTGAAGCTTTCTTT. It yields the protein CASSPSGNTEAFF.